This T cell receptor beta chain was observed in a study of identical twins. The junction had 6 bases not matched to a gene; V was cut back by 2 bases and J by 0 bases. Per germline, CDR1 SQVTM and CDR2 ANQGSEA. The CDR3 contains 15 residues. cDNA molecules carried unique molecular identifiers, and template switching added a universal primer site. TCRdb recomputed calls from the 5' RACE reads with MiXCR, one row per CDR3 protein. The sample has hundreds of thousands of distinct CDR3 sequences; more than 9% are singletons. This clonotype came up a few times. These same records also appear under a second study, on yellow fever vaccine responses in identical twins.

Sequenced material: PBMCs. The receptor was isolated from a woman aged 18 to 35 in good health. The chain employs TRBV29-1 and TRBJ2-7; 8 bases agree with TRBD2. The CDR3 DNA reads TGCAGCGTTGAATTTGCGGGAGGCGGCTCCTACGAGCAGTACTTC. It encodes CSVEFAGGGSYEQYF.